The 29 T cell receptor beta chains presented below share a single source sample, sequenced in a study of shared clonotypes between healthy human individuals. The table came from immunoSEQ multiplex PCR; TCRdb's copy has only in-frame clones and leaves some out. The sample contains approximately 940,000 clones, less than 85% of which appear only once. Sequenced input: memory CD4+ T cells sorted from blood. Subset described: CD45RA-negative fraction. These receptors originate from a man aged 18 to 29 in good health.

The chain combines TRBV18 with TRBJ2-5; 7 nucleotides align to TRBD1. CDR3 length equals 14 residues. J gave up 1 base and V 3 bases, and 2 bases lay outside the gene matches. CDR1 KGHSH and CDR2 LQKENI come from the germline V gene. The CDR3 reads CASSPGQVQETQYF. The CDR3 region has the DNA TGTGCCAGCTCACCCGGACAGGTCCAAGAGACCCAGTACTTC.

V is TRBV14 and J is TRBJ2-5; no definite D call. This CDR3 is built from 16 residues. Between the trimmed V and J ends, which lost 0 bases and 1 base, there was a span of 12 bases. CDR1 and CDR2 (germline): SGHDN, FVKESK. CDR3 region: CASSQDPRRGQETQYF. The CDR3 DNA is TGTGCCAGCAGCCAAGATCCCAGGCGCGGCCAAGAGACCCAGTACTTC.

The chain is built from TRBV4-1 and TRBJ2-5, with D hard to call. The length of the CDR3 is 15 residues. Per the germline V gene, CDR1 is MGHRA and CDR2 is YSYEKL. V was pared by 4 bases and J by 3 bases, with 15 bases between. CDR3 in amino acids: CASSPRSTPEETQYF. DNA of the CDR3: TGCGCCAGCAGCCCCCGCTCGACCCCTGAAGAGACCCAGTACTTC.

This chain joins TRBV5-6 and TRBJ2-2; D gene ambiguous. Germline lookup yields CDR1 SGHDT and CDR2 YYEEEE. The CDR3 is 13 amino acids. Trimming took 4 bases from V and 3 from J, leaving 7 bases between them. This CDR3 is CASSTIYTGELFF. In DNA form, the CDR3 reads TGTGCCAGCAGCACCATATACACCGGGGAGCTGTTTTTT.

The V call is TRBV19, the J call TRBJ1-2; tentative D call: TRBD1 (5 bases). This CDR3 contains 14 residues. Deletions cut 6 bases from V and 3 bases from J, with 14 bases between. The germline gives CDR1 LNHDA, CDR2 SQIVND (reference sequence). The CDR3: CASRTGEGYYGYTF. CDR3 DNA sequence: TGTGCCAGTAGAACTGGGGAGGGGTACTATGGCTACACCTTC.

The chain couples TRBV7-8 to TRBJ2-7; tentative D call: TRBD1 (6 bases). CDR1 is SGHVS and CDR2 is FQNEAQ in the germline V gene. V dropped 0 bases and J dropped 2 bases, with 11 bases sitting between them. The CDR3 runs to 15 residues. The CDR3 nucleotides read TGTGCCAGCAGCTTAGCCCAGACAGGAACCTACGAGCAGTACTTC. Its protein is CASSLAQTGTYEQYF.

The J gene is TRBJ1-5, the V gene TRBV28; perhaps TRBD1 as D (5 bases). The CDR3 loop spans 14 amino acids. Germline-derived CDR1 and CDR2 are MDHEN and SYDVKM. Trimming left V 2 bases short and J 5 bases short, with 10 bases between. In DNA, the CDR3 is TGTGCCAGCAGTTTAACGACAGTCGATCAGCCCCAGCATTTT. This translates into CASSLTTVDQPQHF.

The chain carries TRBV5-1 and TRBJ2-7; 11 bases align to TRBD1. This CDR3 contains 14 residues. CDR1 and CDR2 from the germline V gene are SGHRS and YFSETQ. V lost 4 bases, J lost 4 bases, and 4 bases stayed unmatched. This chain's CDR3 is CASSDGTGGYEQYF. The DNA of the CDR3 is TGCGCCAGCAGCGACGGGACAGGGGGGTACGAGCAGTACTTC. Variable domain in full (rest from reference TRBV5-1 and TRBJ2-7): KAGVTQTPRYLIKTRGQQVTLSCSPISGHRSVSWYQQTPGQGLQFLFEYFSETQRNKGNFPGRFSGRQFSNSRSEMNVSTLELGDSALYLCASSDGTGGYEQYFGPGTRLTVT.

This clone was seen just once. The chain is built from TRBV9 and TRBJ1-4, with no clear D. The CDR3 is 14 residues long. Trimming took off 1 base at V and 8 bases at J, with 12 bases between the two ends. Germline V lookup: CDR1 SGDLS, CDR2 YYNGEE. The DNA for the CDR3 is TGTGCCAGCAGCGTACTTTCCGAGGGCGAAAAACTGTTTTTT. Its protein is CASSVLSEGEKLFF.

This clone was counted between two and nine times. J is TRBJ2-5 and V is TRBV5-1, with D perhaps TRBD1 (5 bases). Germline V lookup: CDR1 SGHRS, CDR2 YFSETQ. With 2 bases removed from V and 7 bases from J, the gap between germline ends came to 15 bases. CDR3 size: 14 residues. The CDR3 coding sequence is TGCGCCAGCAGCTTAGACAGCCGTGGTGGGACCCAGTACTTC. It codes for CASSLDSRGGTQYF.

The rearrangement uses TRBV10-2 and TRBJ2-1; 13 bases align to TRBD2. V trimming: 5 bases; J trimming: 7 bases; junction bases outside the gene matches: 5. Germline V gene lookup returns CDR1 WSHSY and CDR2 SAAADI. The CDR3 is 15 amino acids. CDR3 protein: CASSLGLAGANEQFF. The CDR3 coding sequence is TGCGCCAGCAGTCTCGGACTAGCGGGAGCGAATGAGCAGTTCTTC.

V is TRBV29-1 and J is TRBJ1-2; tentative D call: TRBD1 (5 bases). Deletions cut 3 bases from V and 5 bases from J, with 10 bases between. Per germline, CDR1 SQVTM and CDR2 ANQGSEA. The CDR3 length is 12 residues. This CDR3 is CSVDAGKYGYTF. CDR3 in DNA: TGCAGCGTTGATGCAGGGAAGTATGGCTACACCTTC.

The chain combines TRBV4-1 with TRBJ2-3; no clear D gene. CDR3 length: 16 amino acids. Trimming removed 0 bases at V and 2 bases at J, with 12 bases between. Germline loops: CDR1 MGHRA, CDR2 YSYEKL. CDR3 nucleotide sequence: TGCGCCAGCAGCCAAGAAGGGCAGCCGACCACAGATACGCAGTATTTT. Its translation is CASSQEGQPTTDTQYF.

In regard to this clone: Other DNA sequences within the sample encode an identical CDR3. This sequence joins TRBV30 and TRBJ2-5, with unresolved D. CDR1 and CDR2 (germline): GTSNPN, SVGIG (reference sequence). The CDR3 is 13 residues long. Trimming stripped 0 bases from V and 1 base from J, with 6 bases between. The chain's CDR3 is CAWSVGIQETQYF. CDR3 sequence (DNA): TGTGCCTGGAGTGTAGGCATCCAAGAGACCCAGTACTTC. The full variable domain, completed using reference TRBV30 and TRBJ2-5, is SQTIHQWPATLVQPVGSPLSLECTVEGTSNPNLYWYRQAAGRGLQLLFYSVGIGQISSEVPQNLSASRPQDRQFILSSKKLLLSDSGFYLCAWSVGIQETQYFGPGTRLLVL.

This clone was seen a few times. The chain couples TRBV7-2 to TRBJ1-2, with TRBD1 identical over 9 bases. Trimming took 5 bases from V and 7 from J; bases not matched to a gene: 8. The length of the CDR3 is 14 residues. The germline gives CDR1 SGHTA, CDR2 FQGNSA. The CDR3 sequence: CASSPRQGGLGYTF. The CDR3 DNA sequence: TGTGCCAGCAGCCCCCGACAGGGGGGTCTTGGCTACACCTTC.

This clone was seen more than once but under ten times. The chain has TRBV6-6 and TRBJ2-1; no clear D gene. Germline CDR1 and CDR2: MNHNY and SVGAGI (reference sequence). V was pared by 2 bases and J by 8 bases, with 7 bases between. The CDR3 is 12 amino acids. CDR3 in DNA: TGTGCCAGCAGTTACGATCGGGATGAGCAGTTCTTC. The encoded protein is CASSYDRDEQFF.

The chain has TRBV25-1 and TRBJ1-2; D possibly corresponds to TRBD1 (6 bases). V was clipped by 6 bases and J by 8 bases, with 13 bases between them. The CDR3 covers 12 residues. CDR1 is MGHDK and CDR2 is SYGVNS in the germline V gene. CDR3 nucleotides: TGTGCCAGCAGCCAGGGACATCGAGGCTACACCTTC. This translates into CASSQGHRGYTF.

The V call is TRBV9, the J call TRBJ2-2; possibly TRBD1 or TRBD2 for D (5 bases each). Trimming took 0 bases from V and 7 from J, leaving 13 bases between them. Germline lookup yields CDR1 SGDLS and CDR2 YYNGEE. The CDR3 consists of 15 residues. This CDR3 reads CASSVDGGAHGELFF. As DNA, the CDR3 is TGTGCCAGCAGCGTAGATGGGGGTGCCCACGGGGAGCTGTTTTTT.

The chain has TRBV7-8 and TRBJ2-1, with TRBD2 identical over 8 bases. Trimming took 3 bases from V and 8 from J; bases not matched to a gene: 9. The CDR3 contains 15 residues. Germline CDR1 SGHVS, CDR2 FQNEAQ. CDR3 amino acids: CASSLGGRSHDEQFF. Written as DNA, the CDR3 is TGTGCCAGCAGCTTGGGCGGGAGGTCCCACGATGAGCAGTTCTTC.

The chain has TRBV5-4 and TRBJ1-1; D is unresolved. Trimming took 4 bases from V and 1 from J, leaving 11 bases between them. Per germline, CDR1 SGHNT and CDR2 YYREEE (reference sequence). The CDR3 is made up of 14 amino acids. The CDR3 nucleotides read TGTGCCAGCAGCAAAGGAAGGGAGAACACTGAAGCTTTCTTT. Translating it yields CASSKGRENTEAFF.

The chain combines TRBV7-2 with TRBJ1-4, with D tentatively TRBD1 (5 bases). The CDR3 runs 16 residues. V lost 2 bases and J lost 3, with 13 bases in between. Per the germline V gene, CDR1 is SGHTA and CDR2 is FQGNSA. The CDR3 loop is CASSLQGSGSNEKLFF. The CDR3 coding sequence is TGTGCCAGCAGCTTACAGGGTTCTGGTTCTAATGAAAAACTGTTTTTT.

The chain uses TRBV7-6 and TRBJ1-6, with D unresolved. V gave up 1 base and J gave up 9 bases, with 10 bases separating them. The germline CDR1 and CDR2 sequences are SGHVS and FNYEAQ. The CDR3 loop spans 14 amino acids. The CDR3 region is CASSLGQARSPLHF. CDR3 coding DNA: TGTGCCAGCAGCTTAGGGCAGGCTCGTTCACCCCTCCACTTT.

In its sample, this clone was seen a few times. The same CDR3 can be traced to other DNA sequences in this sample. The J gene is TRBJ2-7, the V gene TRBV28, with unresolved D. CDR1 is MDHEN, CDR2 SYDVKM, per germline. The V gene lost 4 bases and the J gene lost 3 bases, with 4 bases spanning the gap. The CDR3 has 11 residues. This CDR3 is CASSSSYEQYF. CDR3 nucleotides: TGTGCCAGCAGTTCCAGCTACGAGCAGTACTTC.

The genes are TRBV7-9 and TRBJ2-2, with D perhaps matching TRBD1 (5 bases). Germline V gives CDR1 SEHNR, CDR2 FQNEAQ (reference sequence). The CDR3 covers 13 residues. V lost 8 bases and J lost 4, with 11 bases in between. The chain's CDR3 is CASGRTLTGELFF. CDR3 coding DNA: TGTGCCAGCGGCCGGACACTCACCGGGGAGCTGTTTTTT.

The chain carries TRBV7-2 and TRBJ2-5, with D perhaps matching TRBD1 (5 bases). CDR1 is SGHTA, CDR2 FQGNSA, per germline. V was shortened by 1 base and J by 0 bases, with 9 bases between the two germline ends. The CDR3 has 15 residues. The CDR3 nucleotides are TGTGCCAGCAGCTTAGGGGGCAGCAACCAAGAGACCCAGTACTTC. This translates into CASSLGGSNQETQYF.

The chain couples TRBV5-4 to TRBJ2-6, with D unclear. This CDR3 spans 13 amino acids. Trimming pared 0 bases from V and 12 bases from J, leaving 10 bases between. In germline, CDR1 is SGHNT, CDR2 YYREEE (reference sequence). The CDR3 DNA follows: TGTGCCAGCAGCTTGGGTGGGTTTTCCGTCCTGACTTTC. Protein sequence: CASSLGGFSVLTF.

The V and J genes are TRBV9 and TRBJ2-7; TRBD1 agrees at 9 bases. The CDR3 is made up of 18 amino acids. Losses at the gene ends were 0 bases for V and 2 bases for J; bases not matched to a gene: 12. From germline, CDR1 is SGDLS and CDR2 YYNGEE. The chain's CDR3 is CASSVGVGTGSGTYEQYF. The CDR3 DNA follows: TGTGCCAGCAGCGTAGGTGTGGGGACAGGGAGTGGGACCTACGAGCAGTACTTC.

This clone has a single count. A read error is possible here, since a much larger clone lies one base away. The gene calls are TRBV7-4 and TRBJ1-5; D gene uncertain. Germline V gene lookup returns CDR1 SGHVT and CDR2 SQSDAQ. The CDR3 loop spans 13 amino acids. V lost 5 bases and J 2 bases, leaving 7 bases between the germline ends. CDR3 sequence reads: CASSVRGNQPQHF. DNA for the CDR3: TGTGCCAGCAGCGTCCGGGGCAATCAGCCCCAGCATTTT.

The chain couples TRBV5-4 to TRBJ2-5, with 11 bases matching TRBD2. The CDR3 contains 15 residues. J lost 2 bases, V lost 4 bases, and 4 bases had no gene match. Germline-derived CDR1 and CDR2 are SGHNT and YYREEE (reference sequence). The CDR3 loop is CASSHWTSGQETQYF. The CDR3, as DNA: TGTGCCAGCAGCCACTGGACTAGCGGGCAAGAGACCCAGTACTTC.